Listed below are T cell receptor beta chains from one sample, sequenced in a study of response to subunit inactivated influenza vaccine. Each CDR3 protein is one row after TCRdb ran MiXCR on the RT-PCR reads. Of about 700,000 distinct CDR3 sequences detected, more than 15% appear once; the ten largest clones hold approximately 10%. Sequencing was performed on PBMCs from blood, taken about 11 days after vaccination. These receptor sequences come from a man aged 45 to 65 who received an inactivated influenza vaccine. Both conserved end residues are trimmed from each CDR3. Size tells how often a clone was seen (once, few, many) or the class of an expanded clone, and some rows leave it out.

clone size | V gene | CDR3 protein
. | TRBV7-3 | ASSLYPGQEDTGELF
. | TRBV6-2/TRBV6-3 | ASSYASGMDLTGELF
few | TRBV6-2/TRBV6-3 | ASSPRGVGGHTDTQY
. | TRBV7-8 | ASSLPTSGPLAKNIQY
many | TRBV7-9 | ASSPGTGPYEQY
. | TRBV20-1 | SARGQEFYNEQF
few | TRBV30 | AWSVGQGTGELF
few | TRBV6-2/TRBV6-3 | ASTHRQGVDQPQH
few | TRBV5-5 | ASSFSISSYNEQF
. | TRBV24-1 | ATSDLSYGEQF
many | TRBV3-1 | ASSQLNTGELF